This T cell receptor (beta chain) was found in a study of cytomegalovirus exposure and HLA in healthy donors. The PCR had 60 Vbeta and 13 Jbeta primers. Clones were sequenced by immunoSEQ multiplex PCR, and TCRdb holds only the in-frame ones, with some missing. This table has 40,000 to 55,000 clones, roughly 69% appearing once. On this clone itself: Antigen: not known.

Whole-study results and caveats: Segments of the TCR beta V type were, in most cases, productive about 87% or about 30% of the time in an earlier analysis. A reported reduction in N-insertions relative to the approximately 600-donor mean was seen in an Asian-associated ancestry cluster in a later analysis.

Germline CDR1 is SGHVS and CDR2 is FNYEAQ. This CDR3 region has 17 residues. V shed 5 bases and J 2 bases; nucleotides not matched to a gene: 13. Donors counted as nominally healthy when sampled, yet unrecorded immune exposures were likely. The chain is built from TRBV7-6 and TRBJ2-7; 9 bases are a match to TRBD2. The clonotype was recovered from a woman aged 25 to 39 in good health and CMV-seronegative. The sequencing sample was made of PBMCs. The CDR3 spells CASSPQPPLAGPYEQYF. In DNA, the CDR3 is TGTGCCAGCAGCCCCCAACCCCCGCTAGCGGGGCCCTACGAGCAGTACTTC.